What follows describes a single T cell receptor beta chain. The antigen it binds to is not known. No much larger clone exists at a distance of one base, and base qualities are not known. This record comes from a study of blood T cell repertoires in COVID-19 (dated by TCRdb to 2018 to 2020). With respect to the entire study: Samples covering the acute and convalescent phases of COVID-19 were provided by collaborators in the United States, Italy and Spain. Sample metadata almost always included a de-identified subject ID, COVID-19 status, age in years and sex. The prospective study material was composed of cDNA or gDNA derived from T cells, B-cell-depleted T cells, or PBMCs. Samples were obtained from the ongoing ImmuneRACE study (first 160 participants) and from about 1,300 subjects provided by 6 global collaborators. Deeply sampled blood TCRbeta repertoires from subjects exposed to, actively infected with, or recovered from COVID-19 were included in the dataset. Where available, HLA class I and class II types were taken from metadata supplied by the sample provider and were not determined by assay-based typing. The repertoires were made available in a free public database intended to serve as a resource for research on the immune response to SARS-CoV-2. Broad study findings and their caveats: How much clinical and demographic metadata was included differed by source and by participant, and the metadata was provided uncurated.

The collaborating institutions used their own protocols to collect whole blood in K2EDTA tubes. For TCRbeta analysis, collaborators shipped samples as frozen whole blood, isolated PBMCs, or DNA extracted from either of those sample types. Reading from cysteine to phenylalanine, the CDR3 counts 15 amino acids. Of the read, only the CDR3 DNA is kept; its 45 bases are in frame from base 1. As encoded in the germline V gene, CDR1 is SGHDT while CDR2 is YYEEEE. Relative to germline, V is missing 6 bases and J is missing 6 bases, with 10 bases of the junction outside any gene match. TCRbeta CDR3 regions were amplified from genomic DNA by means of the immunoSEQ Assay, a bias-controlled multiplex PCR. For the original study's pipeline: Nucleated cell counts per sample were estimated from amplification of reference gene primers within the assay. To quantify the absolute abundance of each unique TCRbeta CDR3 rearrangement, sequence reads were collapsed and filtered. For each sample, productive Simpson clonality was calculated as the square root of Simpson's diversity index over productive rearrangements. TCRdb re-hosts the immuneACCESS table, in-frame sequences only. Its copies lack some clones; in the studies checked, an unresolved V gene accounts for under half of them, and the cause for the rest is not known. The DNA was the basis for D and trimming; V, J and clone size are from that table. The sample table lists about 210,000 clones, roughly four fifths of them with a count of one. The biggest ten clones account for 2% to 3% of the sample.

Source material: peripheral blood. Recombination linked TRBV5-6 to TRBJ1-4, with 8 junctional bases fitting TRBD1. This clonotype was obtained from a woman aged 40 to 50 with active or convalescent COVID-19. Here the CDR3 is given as CASTSRTGTDEKLFF. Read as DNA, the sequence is TGTGCCAGCACCTCGAGGACAGGGACGGATGAAAAACTGTTTTTT.